Listed here are 3 T cell receptor beta chains from one sample, sequenced in a study of OX40 agonist ivuxolimab in advanced cancers. Produced via immunoSEQ multiplex PCR; TCRdb's table is partial and in-frame only. The top ten clones hold approximately 30% of a sample with about 30,000 clones, roughly four fifths of them seen once. The starting material was CD4+ or CD8+ T cells sorted from blood, obtained in a trial of the OX40 agonist ivuxolimab. These receptors came from an adult with an advanced solid tumor such as melanoma, head and neck, liver or kidney cancer.

The rearrangement joins TRBV2 to TRBJ2-4, with D unresolved. CDR1 is SNHLY, CDR2 FYNNEI, per germline. V was pared by 8 bases and J by 0 bases, with 8 bases between. CDR3 length: 13 residues. The CDR3 is CASLWLAKNIQYF. The CDR3 nucleotides are TGTGCCAGCTTGTGGCTAGCCAAAAACATTCAGTACTTC.

The V call is TRBV6-5, the J call TRBJ2-5, with a possible D match to TRBD1 (6 bases). V was shortened by 5 bases and J by 5 bases, with 12 bases between the two germline ends. Germline CDR1 is MNHEY and CDR2 is SVGAGI. The CDR3 loop spans 13 amino acids. The CDR3 DNA sequence: TGTGCCAGCAGTCTCGGACAGTTCGAGACCCAGTACTTC. It specifies CASSLGQFETQYF.

The rearrangement uses TRBV4-1 and TRBJ2-7; D might be TRBD2 (5 bases). The CDR3 loop spans 13 amino acids. Germline-derived CDR1 and CDR2 are MGHRA and YSYEKL. The ends were cut back, 4 bases at V and 6 bases at J, with 13 bases in the middle. The CDR3, as DNA: TGCGCCAGCAGCCCGGACCCTCGGGGCGAGCAGTACTTC. This codes for CASSPDPRGEQYF.